This TCR beta chain originates from a study of blood T cell repertoires in COVID-19. Whole-study context: Material from acute and convalescent COVID-19 was sourced from the United States, Italy and Spain. Nucleic acid was either cDNA or gDNA, and it came from T cells, B-cell-depleted T cells, or PBMCs.

V was shortened by 10 bases and J by 4 bases, with 19 bases between the two germline ends. The CDR3 has 14 amino acids. The V gene's germline CDR1 is MNHEY and CDR2 SVGAGI. This clone was recorded a few times. Per the original methods: Estimation of nucleated cell counts was performed using reference gene primer amplification. Assay used: immunoSEQ multiplex PCR; TCRdb lists only in-frame clones, some missing. Clonal size and the V and J genes are those of that table, whereas D and trimming came from the DNA. The data contain 240,000 or so clones, around nine tenths of them singletons. The chain employs TRBV6-5 and TRBJ1-2, with D perhaps TRBD1 (6 bases). This TCR came from a woman in her seventies with active or convalescent COVID-19. The sequenced sample consisted of peripheral blood. CDR3 sequence (DNA): TGTGCCATACATCAACAGGGTGGGCTCTATGGCTACACCTTC. The encoded protein is CAIHQQGGLYGYTF.